A selection of T cell receptor beta chains follows, all from one sample in a study of cytomegalovirus exposure and HLA in healthy donors. The protocol was immunoSEQ multiplex PCR, while the TCRdb copy is restricted to in-frame clones and leaves out a portion. Its table lists roughly 120,000 clones. The sequenced sample consisted of PBMCs. These receptors were taken from a man aged 18-30 years in good health and CMV-seronegative. Each CDR3 is given with its conserved first and last residue. A D gene is named only where the DNA matches it firmly.

V: TRBV19
D: TRBD2
J: TRBJ2-5
CDR3: CASSSSTSGRGRETQYF
DNA: TGTGCCAGTAGTAGTTCGACTAGCGGGAGAGGGAGAGAGACCCAGTACTTC

V: TRBV7-2
D: TRBD2
J: TRBJ2-1
CDR3: CASSLLRTRGGEQFF
DNA: TGTGCCAGCAGCCTCCTCAGGACTAGGGGTGGTGAGCAGTTCTTC

V: TRBV6-1
D: -
J: TRBJ2-7
CDR3: CASRVVVSGSYEQYF
DNA: TGTGCCAGCAGGGTGGTAGTTTCGGGCTCCTACGAGCAGTACTTC

V: TRBV6-5
D: TRBD2
J: TRBJ2-7
CDR3: CASSPPGLVNEQYF
DNA: TGTGCCAGCAGTCCCCCGGGACTAGTGAACGAGCAGTACTTC

V: TRBV9
D: -
J: TRBJ2-2
CDR3: CASSEGGLNTGELFF
DNA: TGTGCCAGCAGCGAGGGAGGTCTAAACACCGGGGAGCTGTTTTTT

V: TRBV7-2
D: TRBD2
J: TRBJ2-3
CDR3: CASSLGAGARYF
DNA: TGTGCCAGCAGCTTAGGTGCGGGAGCTAGGTATTTT

V: TRBV19
D: TRBD2
J: TRBJ2-1
CDR3: CASKRGGSSYNEQFF
DNA: TGTGCCAGTAAGAGGGGCGGGAGCTCCTACAATGAGCAGTTCTTC

V: TRBV7-9
D: -
J: TRBJ2-1
CDR3: CASSPSQGRVYNEQFF
DNA: TGTGCCAGCAGCCCTTCTCAGGGGAGGGTTTACAATGAGCAGTTCTTC

V: TRBV27
D: -
J: TRBJ2-1
CDR3: CASSLNGGPTNEQFF
DNA: TGTGCCAGCAGTTTGAACGGGGGGCCTACCAATGAGCAGTTCTTC

V: TRBV5-5
D: -
J: TRBJ1-1
CDR3: CASSLEGVNTEAFF
DNA: TGTGCCAGCAGCTTGGAGGGGGTAAACACTGAAGCTTTCTTT

V: TRBV29-1
D: TRBD1
J: TRBJ2-7
CDR3: CSVEKPGQGVYEQYF
DNA: TGCAGCGTCGAAAAACCGGGACAGGGGGTCTACGAGCAGTACTTC

V: TRBV30
D: -
J: TRBJ1-3
CDR3: CASTSIRGNTIYF
DNA: TGTGCCTCTACGAGTATTCGGGGAAACACCATATATTTT

V: TRBV5-1
D: TRBD1
J: TRBJ1-5
CDR3: CASSYTTGDNQPQHF
DNA: TGCGCCAGCAGCTACACGACAGGGGACAATCAGCCCCAGCATTTT

V: TRBV27
D: TRBD1
J: TRBJ2-7
CDR3: CASSKGPGQLAYEQYF
DNA: TGTGCCAGCAGTAAGGGCCCGGGACAGTTGGCCTACGAGCAGTACTTC

V: TRBV5-1
D: -
J: TRBJ1-1
CDR3: CASSFRRRKINTEAFF
DNA: TGCGCCAGCAGCTTTCGGCGCAGGAAGATAAACACTGAAGCTTTCTTT

V: TRBV5-1
D: -
J: TRBJ2-1
CDR3: CASSATGAGYNEQFF
DNA: TGCGCCAGCAGCGCAACAGGGGCGGGATACAATGAGCAGTTCTTC

V: TRBV28
D: TRBD2
J: TRBJ2-3
CDR3: CASSSSKRGSSTDTQYF
DNA: TGTGCCAGCAGTTCTTCTAAGCGGGGGTCTAGCACAGATACGCAGTATTTT

V: TRBV30
D: -
J: TRBJ1-2
CDR3: CAWSSYGPSTGFSYGYTF
DNA: TGTGCCTGGAGTTCTTACGGACCCTCGACAGGATTCAGCTATGGCTACACCTTC

V: TRBV9
D: -
J: TRBJ1-5
CDR3: CASSVGAGNQPQHF
DNA: TGTGCCAGCAGCGTAGGGGCAGGCAATCAGCCCCAGCATTTT

V: TRBV7-8
D: -
J: TRBJ1-3
CDR3: CASSFSDNTGNTIYF
DNA: TGTGCCAGCAGCTTTTCGGACAACACTGGAAACACCATATATTTT

V: TRBV16
D: TRBD2
J: TRBJ2-7
CDR3: CASSQPGGQRTTYEQYF
DNA: TGTGCCAGCAGCCAGCCGGGGGGGCAGCGGACTACCTACGAGCAGTACTTC

V: TRBV7-2
D: -
J: TRBJ2-7
CDR3: CASSASRRGVYEQYF
DNA: TGTGCCAGCAGCGCGTCACGCAGGGGGGTGTACGAGCAGTACTTC

V: TRBV2
D: -
J: TRBJ1-1
CDR3: CASSVTLEGITEAFF
DNA: TGTGCCAGCAGTGTCACCTTGGAGGGGATCACTGAAGCTTTCTTT

V: TRBV7-8
D: TRBD1
J: TRBJ2-7
CDR3: CASSSIQGAKLEQYF
DNA: TGTGCCAGCAGCTCAATACAGGGGGCGAAGCTCGAGCAGTACTTC

V: TRBV5-1
D: TRBD1
J: TRBJ2-7
CDR3: CASSLDTGGGYEQYF
DNA: TGCGCCAGCAGCTTGGATACAGGGGGCGGCTACGAGCAGTACTTC

V: TRBV14
D: -
J: TRBJ1-6
CDR3: CASSSQWLSPLHF
DNA: TGTGCCAGCAGTTCCCAGTGGCTTTCACCCCTCCACTTT

V: TRBV19
D: TRBD1
J: TRBJ1-5
CDR3: CASRITGERNQPQHF
DNA: TGTGCCAGTAGGATTACAGGGGAAAGGAATCAGCCCCAGCATTTT

V: TRBV27
D: -
J: TRBJ2-7
CDR3: CASSLARFAYEQYF
DNA: TGTGCCAGCAGTTTGGCTAGGTTCGCCTACGAGCAGTACTTC

V: TRBV9
D: TRBD2
J: TRBJ2-1
CDR3: CASSVYGGAGEQFF
DNA: TGTGCCAGCAGCGTATACGGGGGGGCGGGTGAGCAGTTCTTC

V: TRBV11-2
D: -
J: TRBJ1-6
CDR3: CASSPAAGVSPLHF
DNA: TGTGCCAGCAGCCCTGCGGCAGGGGTATCACCCCTCCACTTT